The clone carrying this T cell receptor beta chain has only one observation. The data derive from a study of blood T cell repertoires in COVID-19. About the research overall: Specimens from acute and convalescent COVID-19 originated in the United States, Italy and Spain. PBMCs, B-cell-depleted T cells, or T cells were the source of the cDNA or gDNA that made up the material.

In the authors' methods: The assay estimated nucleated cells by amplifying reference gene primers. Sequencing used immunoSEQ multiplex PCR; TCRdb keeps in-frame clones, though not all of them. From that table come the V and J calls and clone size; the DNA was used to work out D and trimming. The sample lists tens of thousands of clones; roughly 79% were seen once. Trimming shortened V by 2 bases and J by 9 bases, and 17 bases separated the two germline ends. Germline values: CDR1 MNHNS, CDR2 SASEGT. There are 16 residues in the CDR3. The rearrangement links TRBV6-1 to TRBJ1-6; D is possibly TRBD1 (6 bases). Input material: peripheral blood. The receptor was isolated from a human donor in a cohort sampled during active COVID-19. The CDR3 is CASSEYDRGFGSPLHF. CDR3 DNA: TGTGCCAGCAGTGAATATGATAGGGGGTTCGGTTCACCCCTCCACTTT.